The source of this T cell receptor beta chain is a study of blood T cells in healthy people across ages. General study findings and limits: Age brought a roughly linear fall in TCR beta diversity measured per million T cells. Unknown donor CMV status possibly confounded expanded clonotype changes.

PCR was performed a second time for about 7 to 12 cycles using a sample-barcoded 5' primer and a J-beta primer mix. Paired-end reads containing CDR3 totaled no fewer than 2.5 million for each sample. TCRdb fed the 5' RACE reads into MiXCR, producing one record per CDR3 protein. The top ten hold more than 6% of the sample, which has some 1.7 million distinct CDR3 sequences, 25% to 30% seen once. With each sample, at least 6 micrograms of total RNA were extracted. Concerning this clonotype: Antigen unknown.

Germline assignment: CDR1 SGHTA and CDR2 FQGNSA. Trimming shortened V by 5 bases and J by 0 bases, and 7 bases separated the two germline ends. The CDR3 loop spans 13 amino acids. Sequenced material: blood. This chain uses TRBV7-2 with TRBJ1-1; D not certain. The source is a woman in her thirties in good health. CDR3 protein: CASSRKLNTEAFF. The DNA of the CDR3 is TGTGCCAGCAGCCGAAAACTGAACACTGAAGCTTTCTTT. Supplemented by reference TRBV7-2 and TRBJ1-1, the full variable domain reads GAGVSQSPSNKVTEKGKDVELRCDPISGHTALYWYRQSLGQGLEFLIYFQGNSAPDKSGLPSDRFSAERTGGSVSTLTIQRTQQEDSAVYLCASSRKLNTEAFFGQGTRLTVV.